The clone carrying this TCR beta chain was picked up one time. The CDR3 has 14 amino acids. V lost 4 bases and J lost 2, with 11 bases in between. Germline CDR1 PRHDT, CDR2 FYEKMQ (reference sequence). The data are from a study of T cell changes during pregnancy in multiple sclerosis. TCRdb keeps only in-frame clones here, not all; method: immunoSEQ multiplex PCR. The data show about 34,000 clones, with about 90% seen just once and 3.5% held by the top ten. The gene calls are TRBV13 and TRBJ1-2; no reliable D call. The sequenced sample was CD8+ T cells from peripheral blood mononuclear cells, obtained in the third trimester of pregnancy. This TCR derives from a female donor with multiple sclerosis, enrolled in a pregnancy study. CDR3: CASSSGRANYGYTF. Here the CDR3 DNA reads TGTGCCAGCAGCTCTGGGAGGGCCAACTATGGCTACACCTTC.